This entry lists 16 T cell receptor beta chains sequenced from one sample in a study of CD8 T cells in Susac syndrome. The authors reverse transcribed roughly 0.5 to 1 ug RNA with random hexamers. TCRdb processed the immunoSEQ multiplex PCR reads anew with MiXCR; each CDR3 protein has one entry. The sample lists about 400,000 distinct CDR3 sequences; approximately 85% were seen once. Sample: CD8+ T cells from PBMCs. The receptors here all came from a human donor with multiple sclerosis.

CDR3 residues: CASSHESTADTQYF. CDR3 DNA sequence: TGCGCCAGCAGCCACGAGAGTACGGCAGATACGCAGTATTTT. The chain links TRBV5-1 to TRBJ2-3; D gene unclear. V lost 4 bases and J 4 bases, leaving 13 bases between the germline ends. The CDR3 runs 14 residues. Germline loops: CDR1 SGHRS, CDR2 YFSETQ.

V is TRBV5-1 and J is TRBJ2-7; 11 bases line up with TRBD1. Germline assignment: CDR1 SGHRS and CDR2 YFSETQ. The V and J ends lost 2 bases and 5 bases, in that order; junction bases with no gene match: 3. The CDR3 spans 14 residues. The DNA for the CDR3 is TGCGCCAGCAGCTTCCGGGACAGGGGGGACGAGCAGTACTTC. This sequence encodes CASSFRDRGDEQYF. Combining the CDR3 with reference TRBV5-1 and TRBJ2-7 gives the whole variable domain KAGVTQTPRYLIKTRGQQVTLSCSPISGHRSVSWYQQTPGQGLQFLFEYFSETQRNKGNFPGRFSGRQFSNSRSEMNVSTLELGDSALYLCASSFRDRGDEQYFGPGTRLTVT.

The table lists this clonotype with a count of one. The CDR3 sequence is CASSSLPTQWDQPQHF. The CDR3 region has the DNA TGTGCCAGCAGTTCACTCCCCACCCAGTGGGATCAGCCCCAGCATTTT. V and J are TRBV27 and TRBJ1-5; D not resolved. The CDR3 runs 16 residues. CDR1 is MNHEY, CDR2 SMNVEV, per germline (reference sequence). With 4 bases removed from V and 5 bases from J, the gap between germline ends came to 18 bases.

This chain joins TRBV3-1 and TRBJ2-1; TRBD2 is a possible D gene (5 bases). Germline V gene data show CDR1 as LGHDT and CDR2 as YNNKEL (reference sequence). The CDR3 length is 14 residues. The germline V and J ends were trimmed by 1 base and 6 bases, with 10 bases remaining between them. Here the CDR3 DNA reads TGTGCCAGCAGCCAAGCGAGGGTACCCAATGAGCAGTTCTTC. Protein: CASSQARVPNEQFF.

The gene calls are TRBV19 and TRBJ2-5, with 8 bases aligning to TRBD1. The CDR3 length is 15 residues. J gave up 5 bases and V 1 base, and 6 bases lay outside the gene matches. Germline values: CDR1 LNHDA, CDR2 SQIVND (reference sequence). The CDR3 sequence: CASSIGGTGHETQYF. DNA of the CDR3: TGTGCCAGTAGTATAGGGGGGACAGGCCACGAGACCCAGTACTTC.

This clonotype has only a few counts. This sequence joins TRBV27 and TRBJ2-1, with D possibly matching TRBD1 (6 bases). V was cut by 5 bases and J by 9 bases, with 11 bases left in between. The germline V gene encodes CDR1 MNHEY and CDR2 SMNVEV (reference sequence). The CDR3 consists of 12 residues. The CDR3 is CASSLGQSEQFF. The CDR3 coding sequence is TGTGCCAGCAGTCTTGGACAGAGTGAGCAGTTCTTC.

This chain uses TRBV7-8 with TRBJ2-7; maybe TRBD1 (7 bases). Germline V CDR1 and CDR2: SGHVS, FQNEAQ. This CDR3 is built from 15 residues. Trimming shortened V by 1 base and J by 2 bases, and 12 bases separated the two germline ends. CDR3 protein: CASSLDRGLPYEQYF. The CDR3 DNA is TGTGCCAGCAGCTTAGACAGGGGACTCCCCTACGAGCAGTACTTC. Full variable domain (remainder filled in from reference TRBV7-8 and TRBJ2-7): GAGVSQSPRYKVAKRGQDVALRCDPISGHVSLFWYQQALGQGPEFLTYFQNEAQLDKSGLPSDRFFAERPEGSVSTLKIQRTQQEDSAVYLCASSLDRGLPYEQYFGPGTRLTVT.

The rearrangement uses TRBV7-9 and TRBJ2-7; TRBD1 is a possible D gene (5 bases). The CDR3 length is 17 residues. Trimming took off 1 base at V and 0 bases at J, with 16 bases between the two ends. Germline V gene data show CDR1 as SEHNR and CDR2 as FQNEAQ (reference sequence). CDR3 loop: CASSLGQGPRSSYEQYF. The CDR3 DNA is TGTGCCAGCAGCTTAGGTCAGGGCCCGAGGAGCTCCTACGAGCAGTACTTC.

This chain connects TRBV30 to TRBJ2-7; tentatively, D is TRBD2 (6 bases). Germline lookup yields CDR1 GTSNPN and CDR2 SVGIG (reference sequence). Deletions cut 4 bases from V and 6 bases from J, with 13 bases between. The CDR3 covers 12 residues. The chain's CDR3 is CAWTPFGGEQYF. In nucleotides, the CDR3 is TGTGCCTGGACCCCCTTCGGGGGCGAGCAGTACTTC.

The chain recombines TRBV27 with TRBJ1-1, with D unresolved. Germline values: CDR1 MNHEY, CDR2 SMNVEV (reference sequence). The V end lost 1 base, the J end lost 4 bases, and 13 bases lay between the germline ends. This CDR3 spans 15 amino acids. CDR3 residues: CASSLFAGSGTEAFF. The CDR3 region has the DNA TGTGCCAGCAGTTTATTCGCGGGTTCGGGCACTGAAGCTTTCTTT.

The V and J genes are TRBV30 and TRBJ2-3, with 9 bases fitting TRBD2. This CDR3 contains 16 residues. CDR1 is GTSNPN, CDR2 SVGIG, per germline (reference sequence). V shed 2 bases and J 4 bases; nucleotides not matched to a gene: 10. The CDR3 bases are TGTGCCTGGAGTTTCCCTCGGGCGGGGGGGCCAGATACGCAGTATTTT. The encoded protein is CAWSFPRAGGPDTQYF.

The chain links TRBV20-1 to TRBJ1-1; D ambiguous. The V gene's germline CDR1 is DFQATT and CDR2 SNEGSKA (reference sequence). The V and J ends lost 0 bases and 6 bases respectively, with 14 bases between them. The CDR3 sequence is 14 residues long. The CDR3: CSARDPGSEAEAFF. CDR3 in DNA: TGCAGTGCTAGAGATCCGGGGTCGGAGGCTGAAGCTTTCTTT.

The J gene is TRBJ2-7, the V gene TRBV20-1; 10 bases map to TRBD2. Per germline, CDR1 DFQATT and CDR2 SNEGSKA (reference sequence). V was pared by 3 bases and J by 5 bases, with 4 bases of the junction left unmatched. The CDR3 runs to 13 residues. The chain's CDR3 is CSARVLAGDEQYF. The CDR3 nucleotides read TGCAGTGCTAGGGTTCTAGCGGGAGACGAGCAGTACTTC.

The gene calls are TRBV6-4 and TRBJ2-1, with TRBD2 matching 11 bases. The ends lost 0 bases at V and 8 bases at J; junction bases unmatched: 6. Germline CDR1 reads MRHNA; CDR2 reads SNTAGT. The CDR3 sequence is 16 residues long. The CDR3 region is CASSDSASGGPDEQFF. In DNA, the CDR3 is TGTGCCAGCAGTGACTCGGCTAGCGGGGGGCCGGATGAGCAGTTCTTC.

CDR3 sequence (DNA): TGTGCTAGTGGTTTGGTTAAGGGGATCAGGGCCGACAATCAGCCCCAGCATTTT. This codes for CASGLVKGIRADNQPQHF. The chain has TRBV12-5 and TRBJ1-5, with a possible D match to TRBD1 (5 bases). Germline V gives CDR1 LGHNT, CDR2 FRNRAP. With 0 bases removed from V and 3 bases from J, the gap between germline ends came to 18 bases. The CDR3 contains 18 residues. Supplemented by reference TRBV12-5 and TRBJ1-5, the full variable domain reads DARVTQTPRHKVTEMGQEVTMRCQPILGHNTVFWYRQTMMQGLELLAYFRNRAPLDDSGMPKDRFSAEMPDATLATLKIQPSEPRDSAVYFCASGLVKGIRADNQPQHFGDGTRLSIL.

Details on this clonotype: The junction and the germline gene differ at one end; a read error may be behind it. The chain uses TRBV7-9 and TRBJ1-1; TRBD1 agrees at 9 bases. Germline loops: CDR1 SEHNR, CDR2 FQNEAQ (reference sequence). This CDR3 region has 17 residues. Written as DNA, the CDR3 is TGTGCCAACAGCACTGGACAGGGGAAGTTCTGGAGCACTGAAGCTTTCTTT. This gives the protein CANSTGQGKFWSTEAFF.